The clone carrying this TCR beta chain was seen only a few times. Its specificity is not known. The data originate from a study of T cell repertoires in aging, cancer and after chemotherapy. Turning to the study itself: Over several months to years, re-sampled healthy donor repertoires clearly shared clones.

Whole-study findings and limits: Untreated cancer patients had significantly lower blood TCR diversity than age-matched healthy donors. In each cancer cohort, median generation probability increased across chemotherapy, suggesting thymic output rebounded.

Multiplex touch-down PCR with TRB-A/B primers amplified rearranged V-D-J TRB sequences. TCRdb re-analysed the multiplex PCR reads in MiXCR, keeping a single row per CDR3 protein. The data contain some 5,000 distinct CDR3 sequences, around two fifths of them seen just once; the ten biggest clones take up more than 40%. The template was genomic DNA from peripheral blood, not RNA. The CDR3 contains 14 residues. Trimming took off 2 bases at V and 6 bases at J, with 12 bases between the two ends. CDR1 is MNHEY and CDR2 is SVGAGI in the germline V gene. The sequenced material came from blood. The sequence came from a human donor in good health. This rearrangement joins TRBV6-5 to TRBJ2-3; no firm D call. The CDR3 DNA reads TGTGCCAGCAGTTACGGGAATCGAGTGGATACGCAGTATTTT. As protein: CASSYGNRVDTQYF.